This TCR beta chain is drawn from a study of early T cells in non-severe SARS-CoV-2 infection (dated by TCRdb to the early 2020s). As for the study more broadly: TCR sequencing used bulk RNA from unsorted whole blood, so alpha and beta chains could not be paired. Summary of the overall study and its limitations: VDJdb matching was skewed toward anti-spike CD8 responses and likely underestimated virus-specific expansions, missing private and CD4 specificities.

This was a case-control study nested in a cohort of healthcare workers in London, UK, who had nasopharyngeal swab PCR tests and blood samples taken every week. Between 23 and 31 March 2020, the week of the UK lockdown, healthcare workers were enrolled and then followed up weekly for as long as 16 weeks. Measured from the cysteine to the phenylalanine, the CDR3 is 17 residues long. Only the CDR3 part of the read is kept: 51 bases, read in frame from the first base. Based on the germline V gene (reference sequence), the CDR1 and CDR2 sequences are DFQATT and SNEGSKA. V is trimmed back by 3 bases and J by 0 bases, and the junction contains 13 bases that no gene match accounts for. A remark on this clonotype: No cognate antigen has been identified for it. Qualities for individual bases were not recorded, and no much larger clone is one base off.

To prepare the library, 5' RACE was applied. Instrument used: NextSeq 500. To correct for sequencing error and PCR bias, the TCR library protocol tagged individual cDNA molecules with unique molecular identifiers. Sequencing covered both TCR alpha and beta chains, and within each sample the abundances of alpha and beta sequences were tightly co-correlated. Regarding the original processing steps: Decombinator V4 was used to perform V gene, J gene and CDR3 annotation of TCR sequences. Expanded TCRs were defined as changing significantly between any two time points under a Poisson model with p below 0.0001. Abundances of TCRs were expressed as counts per million after normalisation to the total number of TCRs sequenced in each sample. MAIT TCRs were defined by TRAV1-2 paired with TRAJ12, TRAJ20 or TRAJ33, and iNKT TCRs by TRAV10 paired with TRAJ18. A search of VDJdb, accessed on 1 November 2021, was run for TCRs annotated to CMV, EBV and SARS-CoV-2, with TCRs annotated for multiple antigens excluded. In-frame beta chains were kept once TCRdb had trimmed the public reads at Q25 with fastp and called clones with MiXCR. Every distinct CDR3 protein forms one entry, paired with its most common genes and DNA. The V and J calls and clone size are TCRdb's, not the authors'. Counted in this sample were tens of thousands of distinct CDR3 sequences; 10% to 15% of them appeared once. The ten largest clones add up to about 1.3% of the sample.

The sample in question was whole blood, obtained at baseline. This TCR was recovered from an adult who was a healthcare worker with PCR-confirmed SARS-CoV-2 infection or an uninfected control (not recorded which). Rearrangement joined TRBV20-1 to TRBJ2-7; the junction holds 8 bases that match TRBD2. At the DNA level, the sequence is TGCAGTGCTAGTACCGGGAGGGCCTGGTCCAGCTCCTACGAGCAGTACTTC. It translates as CSASTGRAWSSSYEQYF.